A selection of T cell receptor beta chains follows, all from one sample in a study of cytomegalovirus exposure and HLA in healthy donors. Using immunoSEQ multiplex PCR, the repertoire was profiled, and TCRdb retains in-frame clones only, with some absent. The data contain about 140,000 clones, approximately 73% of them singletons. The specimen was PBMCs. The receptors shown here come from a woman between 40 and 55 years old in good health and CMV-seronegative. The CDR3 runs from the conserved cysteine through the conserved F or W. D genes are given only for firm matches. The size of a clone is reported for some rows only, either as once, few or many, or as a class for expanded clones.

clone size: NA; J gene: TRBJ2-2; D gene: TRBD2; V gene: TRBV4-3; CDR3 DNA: TGCGCCAGCAGCCAAAATTCCGTGACTAGCGGGGGGGCCACCGGGGAGCTGTTTTTT; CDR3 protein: CASSQNSVTSGGATGELFF
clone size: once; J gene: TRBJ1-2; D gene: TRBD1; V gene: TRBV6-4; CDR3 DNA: TGTGCCAGCAGGAGACAGGGGGCAGGTGACTATGGCTACACCTTC; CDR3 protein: CASRRQGAGDYGYTF
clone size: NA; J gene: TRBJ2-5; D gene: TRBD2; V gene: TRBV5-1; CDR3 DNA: TGCGCCAGCAGCTTGATTAGCGGGGAAGAGACCCAGTACTTC; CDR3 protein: CASSLISGEETQYF
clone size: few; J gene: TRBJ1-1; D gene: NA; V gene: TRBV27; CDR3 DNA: TGTGCCAGCAGTTTTCTAGGGAGCGATGAAGCTTTCTTT; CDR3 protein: CASSFLGSDEAFF
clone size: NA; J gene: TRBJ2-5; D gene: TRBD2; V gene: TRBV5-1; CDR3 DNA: TGCGCCAGCAGCTTGGGGACTAGTTTCCAAGAGACCCAGTACTTC; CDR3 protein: CASSLGTSFQETQYF
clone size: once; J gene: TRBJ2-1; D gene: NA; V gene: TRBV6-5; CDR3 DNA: TGTGCCAGCCTGGCTGGGCCCCTTGATTACAATGAGCAGTTCTTC; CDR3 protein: CASLAGPLDYNEQFF
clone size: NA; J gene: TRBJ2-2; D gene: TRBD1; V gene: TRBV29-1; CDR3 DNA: TGCAGCGCCCCGAGGACAGGGACCGGGGAGCTGTTTTTT; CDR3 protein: CSAPRTGTGELFF
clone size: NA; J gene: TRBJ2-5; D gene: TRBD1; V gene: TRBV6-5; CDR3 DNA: TGTGCCAGTACCCGGGACAGACAAGAGACCCAGTACTTC; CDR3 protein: CASTRDRQETQYF
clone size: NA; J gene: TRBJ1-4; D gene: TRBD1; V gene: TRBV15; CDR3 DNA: TGTGCCACCAGCAGAGCAGGACAGGGCGAAAAACTGTTTTTT; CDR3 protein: CATSRAGQGEKLFF
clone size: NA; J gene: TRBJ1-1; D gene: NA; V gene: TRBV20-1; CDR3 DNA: TGCAGTGCGCAACAGGTCACTGAAGCTTTCTTT; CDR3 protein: CSAQQVTEAFF
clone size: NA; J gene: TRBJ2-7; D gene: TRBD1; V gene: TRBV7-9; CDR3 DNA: TGTGCCAGCAGCGCCTCCGGGACAGGGCCCTACGAGCAGTACTTC; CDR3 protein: CASSASGTGPYEQYF
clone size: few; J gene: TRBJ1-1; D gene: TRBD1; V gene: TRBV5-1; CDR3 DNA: TGCGCCAGCAGCTTGGGACAGGGGAACTCGGAAGCTTTCTTT; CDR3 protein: CASSLGQGNSEAFF
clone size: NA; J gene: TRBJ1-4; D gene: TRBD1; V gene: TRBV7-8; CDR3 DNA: TGTGCCAGCAGCAAGGACCAGGGGGTAAATGAAAAACTGTTTTTT; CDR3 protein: CASSKDQGVNEKLFF
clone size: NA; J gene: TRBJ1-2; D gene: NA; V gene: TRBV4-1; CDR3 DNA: TGCGCCAGCAGCACCCTAGACTTAGGGAGGTCGGATGGCTACACCTTC; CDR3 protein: CASSTLDLGRSDGYTF
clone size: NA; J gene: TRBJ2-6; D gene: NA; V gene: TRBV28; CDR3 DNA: TGTGCCAGCAGTCCGACGGCCCTAGCTCCTTCGGCCAACGTCCTGACTTTC; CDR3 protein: CASSPTALAPSANVLTF
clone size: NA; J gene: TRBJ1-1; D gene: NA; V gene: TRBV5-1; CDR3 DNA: TGCGCCAGCAGCTTACGACAGCAGAACACTGAAGCTTTCTTT; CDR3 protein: CASSLRQQNTEAFF
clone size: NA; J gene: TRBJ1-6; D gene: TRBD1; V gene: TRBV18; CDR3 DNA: TGTGCCAGCTCACCCGGGACAGGGGAGAGTTCACCCCTCCACTTT; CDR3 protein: CASSPGTGESSPLHF
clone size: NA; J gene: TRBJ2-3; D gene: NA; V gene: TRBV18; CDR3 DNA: TGTGCCAGCTCCCCCAGCGGAGACACAGATACGCAGTATTTT; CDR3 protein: CASSPSGDTDTQYF
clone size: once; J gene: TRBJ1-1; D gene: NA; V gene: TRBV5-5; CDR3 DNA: TGTGCCAGCAGCGAAGGGCCTCCGGGGAGGAACACTGAAGCTTTCTTT; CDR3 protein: CASSEGPPGRNTEAFF
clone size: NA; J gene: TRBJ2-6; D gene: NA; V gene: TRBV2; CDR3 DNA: TGTGCCAGCAGTGAAGCGAGAGGGCCGGCCGTCCTGACTTTC; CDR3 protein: CASSEARGPAVLTF
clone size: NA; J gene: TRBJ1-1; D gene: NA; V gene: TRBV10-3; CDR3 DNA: TGTGCCATCAGTGACGCAGGGAACACTGAAGCTTTCTTT; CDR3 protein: CAISDAGNTEAFF
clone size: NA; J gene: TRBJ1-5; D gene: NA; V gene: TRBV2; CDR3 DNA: TGTGCCAGCAGTGAAGGCCCCGGGACATCACTTTATAGCAATCAGCCCCAGCATTTT; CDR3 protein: CASSEGPGTSLYSNQPQHF
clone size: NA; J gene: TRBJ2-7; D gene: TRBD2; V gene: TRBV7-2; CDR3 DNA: TGTGCCAGCAGCCCCGGGAGGGTTAGCTACGAGCAGTACTTC; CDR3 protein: CASSPGRVSYEQYF
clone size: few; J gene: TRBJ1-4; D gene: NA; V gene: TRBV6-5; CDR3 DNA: TGTGCCAGCAGTTACTCGGGGCCCCCGGCTGATGAAAAACTGTTTTTT; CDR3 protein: CASSYSGPPADEKLFF
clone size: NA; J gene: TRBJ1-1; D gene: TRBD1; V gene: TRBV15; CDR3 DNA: TGTGCCACCAGCGGCAGGGGGCGCGGAAAAGCTTTCTTT; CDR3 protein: CATSGRGRGKAFF
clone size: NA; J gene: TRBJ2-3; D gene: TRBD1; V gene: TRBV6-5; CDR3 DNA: TGTGCCAGCAGTAAGGGACAGGGCTATGCTACGCAGTATTTT; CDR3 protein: CASSKGQGYATQYF
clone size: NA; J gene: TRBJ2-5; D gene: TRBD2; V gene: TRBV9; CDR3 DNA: TGTGCCAGCAGCGTAGTTGGCGGGGGGGGAGAGACCCAGTACTTC; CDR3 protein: CASSVVGGGGETQYF
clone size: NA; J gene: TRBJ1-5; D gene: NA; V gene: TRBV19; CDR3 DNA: TGTGCCAGTAGCCCGGTAGTTGGTCAGCCCCAGCATTTT; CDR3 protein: CASSPVVGQPQHF
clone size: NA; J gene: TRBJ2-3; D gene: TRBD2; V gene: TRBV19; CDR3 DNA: TGTGCCAGTGCCCCTAGCGGGGGAACAGATACGCAGTATTTT; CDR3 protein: CASAPSGGTDTQYF
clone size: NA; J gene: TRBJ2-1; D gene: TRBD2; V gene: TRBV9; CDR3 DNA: TGTGCCAGCAGCTCCGTAGCGGGGGTCTCCTACAATGAGCAGTTCTTC; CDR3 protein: CASSSVAGVSYNEQFF
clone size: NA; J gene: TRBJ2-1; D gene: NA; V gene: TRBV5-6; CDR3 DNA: TGTGCCAGCAGCTTGGTTTCGGAGTACAATGAGCAGTTCTTC; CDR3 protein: CASSLVSEYNEQFF
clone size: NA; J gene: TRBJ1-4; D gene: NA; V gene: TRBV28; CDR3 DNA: TGTGCCAGCAGTTTATTTGATTTCGGTGAAAAACTGTTTTTT; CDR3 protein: CASSLFDFGEKLFF
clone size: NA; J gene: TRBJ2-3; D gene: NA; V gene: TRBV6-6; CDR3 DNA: TGTGCCAGCAGTTACTTGGACCCCCGGAGGACAGATACGCAGTATTTT; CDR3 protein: CASSYLDPRRTDTQYF
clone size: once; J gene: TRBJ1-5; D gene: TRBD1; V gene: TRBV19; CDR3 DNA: TGTGCCAGTAGTACCGGGACAGGGGGCAGGGGTCAGCCCCAGCATTTT; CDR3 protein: CASSTGTGGRGQPQHF
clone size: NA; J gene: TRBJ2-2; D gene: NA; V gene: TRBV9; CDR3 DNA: TGTGCCAGCAGCGTGGACCCGGGGGTCTCGAACACCGGGGAGCTGTTTTTT; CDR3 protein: CASSVDPGVSNTGELFF
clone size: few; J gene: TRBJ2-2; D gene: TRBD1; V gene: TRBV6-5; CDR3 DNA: TGTGCCAGCAGCGCACAGGGGGCCCACGGGGAGCTGTTTTTT; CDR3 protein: CASSAQGAHGELFF
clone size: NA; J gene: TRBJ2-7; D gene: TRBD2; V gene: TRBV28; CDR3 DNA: TGTGCCAGTGGGGGGGGGATGTACGAGCAGTACTTC; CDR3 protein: CASGGGMYEQYF
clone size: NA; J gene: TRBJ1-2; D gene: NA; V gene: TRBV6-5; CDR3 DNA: TGTGCCAGCAGTTACCTTATCCCGGACAGTTCTTATGGCTACACCTTC; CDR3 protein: CASSYLIPDSSYGYTF
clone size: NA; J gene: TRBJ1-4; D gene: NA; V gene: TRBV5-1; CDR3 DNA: TGCGCCAGCAGCCCCGACTTCGGTGCAACTAATGAAAAACTGTTTTTT; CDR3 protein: CASSPDFGATNEKLFF
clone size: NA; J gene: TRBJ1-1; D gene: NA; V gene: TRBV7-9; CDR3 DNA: TGTGCCAGCAACTTCCGGGGGAACACTGAAGCTTTCTTT; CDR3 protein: CASNFRGNTEAFF
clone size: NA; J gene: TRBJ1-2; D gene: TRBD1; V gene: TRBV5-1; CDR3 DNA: TGCGCCAGCAGCCCGGGGACAGAAAACTATGGCTACACCTTC; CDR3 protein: CASSPGTENYGYTF
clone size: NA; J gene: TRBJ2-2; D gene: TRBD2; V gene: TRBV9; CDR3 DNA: TGTGCCAGCAGCCGGGGGGGCCTCGGCACCGGGGAGCTGTTTTTT; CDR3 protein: CASSRGGLGTGELFF
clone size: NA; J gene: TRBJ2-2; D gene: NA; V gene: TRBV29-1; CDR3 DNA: TGCAGCGTATCGCACGGGTCGGGGGAGCTGTTTTTT; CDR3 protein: CSVSHGSGELFF
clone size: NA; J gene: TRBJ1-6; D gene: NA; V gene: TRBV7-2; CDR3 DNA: TGTGCCAGCAGCTTAGTCTCCGCGAATTCACCCCTCCACTTT; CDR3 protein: CASSLVSANSPLHF
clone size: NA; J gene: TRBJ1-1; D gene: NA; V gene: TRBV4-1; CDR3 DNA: TGCGCCAGCAGCCAACCCGGGGAGGGGTCGAACACTGAAGCTTTCTTT; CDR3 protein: CASSQPGEGSNTEAFF
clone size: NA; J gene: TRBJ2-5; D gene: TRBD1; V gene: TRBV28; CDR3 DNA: TGTGCCAGCAGCCCATACCAGGGGGCGGAGACCCAGTACTTC; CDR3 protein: CASSPYQGAETQYF
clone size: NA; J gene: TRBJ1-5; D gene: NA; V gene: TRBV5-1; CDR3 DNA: TGCGCCAGCAGCTTGGACCCCCGGGGTAGCAATCAGCCCCAGCATTTT; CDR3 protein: CASSLDPRGSNQPQHF
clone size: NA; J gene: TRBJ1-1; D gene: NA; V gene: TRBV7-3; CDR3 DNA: TGTGCCAGCAGCTTAATGGGCGGGGAGAACACTGAAGCTTTCTTT; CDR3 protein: CASSLMGGENTEAFF
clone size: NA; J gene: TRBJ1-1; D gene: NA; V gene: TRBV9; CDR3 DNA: TGTGCCAGCAGCGCAGATCTCAGGTACACTGAAGCTTTCTTT; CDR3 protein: CASSADLRYTEAFF
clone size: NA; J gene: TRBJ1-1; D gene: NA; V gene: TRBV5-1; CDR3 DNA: TGCGCCAGCAGCTTGGACAGCTTGAACACTGAAGCTTTCTTT; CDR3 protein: CASSLDSLNTEAFF
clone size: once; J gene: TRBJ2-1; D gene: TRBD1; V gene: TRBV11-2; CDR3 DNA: TGTGCCAGCAGCCATATGAAGGGGGCCTTGCGCAATGAGCAGTTCTTC; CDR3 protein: CASSHMKGALRNEQFF
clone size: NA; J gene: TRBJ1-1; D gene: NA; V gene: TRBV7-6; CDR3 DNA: TGTGCCAGCAGCTTGCAAGACTCGAACACTGAAGCTTTCTTT; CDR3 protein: CASSLQDSNTEAFF
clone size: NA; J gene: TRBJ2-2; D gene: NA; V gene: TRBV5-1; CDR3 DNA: TGCGCCAGCAGCTTGGGAGCCGGGGAGCTGTTTTTT; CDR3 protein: CASSLGAGELFF
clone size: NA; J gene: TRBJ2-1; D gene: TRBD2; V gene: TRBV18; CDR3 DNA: TGTGCCAGCTCACCTCCGGGACTAGTGGATGAGCAGTTCTTC; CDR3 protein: CASSPPGLVDEQFF
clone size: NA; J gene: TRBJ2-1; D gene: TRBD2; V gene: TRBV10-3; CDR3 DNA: TGTGCCATCAGGAATCTATTTAGCGGGGGGGCCTACAATGAGCAGTTCTTC; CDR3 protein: CAIRNLFSGGAYNEQFF
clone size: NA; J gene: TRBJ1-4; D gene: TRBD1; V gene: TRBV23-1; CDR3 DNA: TGCGCCAGCAGTCAAGGTCGCGGCTGGACAGGGGCCCCGCCGGCTAATGAAAAACTGTTTTTT; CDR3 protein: CASSQGRGWTGAPPANEKLFF
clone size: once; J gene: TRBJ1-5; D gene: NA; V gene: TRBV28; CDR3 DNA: TGTGCCAGCAGACCGGAGACAGCCCGAAATCAGCCCCAGCATTTT; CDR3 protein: CASRPETARNQPQHF
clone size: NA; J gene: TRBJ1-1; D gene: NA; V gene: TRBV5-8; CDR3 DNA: TGTGCCAGCAGGACGGGGGGACGAACGATAGAAGCTTTCTTT; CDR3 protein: CASRTGGRTIEAFF
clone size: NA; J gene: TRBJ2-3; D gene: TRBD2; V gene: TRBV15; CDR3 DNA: TGTGCCACCAGCACACTATCCGGGACTAGCGTGGCAGATACGCAGTATTTT; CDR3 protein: CATSTLSGTSVADTQYF